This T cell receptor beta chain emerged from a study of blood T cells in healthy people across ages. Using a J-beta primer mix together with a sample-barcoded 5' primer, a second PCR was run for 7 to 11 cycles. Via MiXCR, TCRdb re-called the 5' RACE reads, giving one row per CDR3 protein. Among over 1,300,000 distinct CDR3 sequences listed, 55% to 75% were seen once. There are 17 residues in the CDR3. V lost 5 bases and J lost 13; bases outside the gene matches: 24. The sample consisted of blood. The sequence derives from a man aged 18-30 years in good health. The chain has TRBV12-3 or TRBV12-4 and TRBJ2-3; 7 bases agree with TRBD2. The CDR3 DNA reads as TGTGCCAGCAGTGTCGGCATTGCGGGAGTGGGAACAGATGCGGAGTATTTT. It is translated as CASSVGIAGVGTDAEYF.